The rows below give T cell receptor beta chains drawn from one sample of a study of OX40 agonist ivuxolimab in advanced cancers. The method was immunoSEQ multiplex PCR; TCRdb's version includes in-frame clones alone and lacks a portion of them. The data hold tens of thousands of clones, with around 90% observed a single time. Sequencing used CD4+ or CD8+ T cells sorted from blood, obtained in a trial of the OX40 agonist ivuxolimab. All receptors come from an adult with an advanced solid tumor such as melanoma, head and neck, liver or kidney cancer. CDR3s include the opening cysteine and the closing phenylalanine or tryptophan. Each record gives: clone size, D gene, J gene, V gene, CDR3 DNA, CDR3 protein. A D gene is named only where the DNA matches it firmly. Clone size appears in some rows only: once, few, many, or a class for an expanded clone.

size: .; D: .; J: TRBJ2-3; V: TRBV28; DNA: TGTGCCAGCAGGCTTGACAGCACAGATACGCAGTATTTT; CDR3: CASRLDSTDTQYF
size: .; D: .; J: TRBJ2-3; V: TRBV19; DNA: TGTGCCAGTGGGGGCATGGATACGCAGTATTTT; CDR3: CASGGMDTQYF
size: .; D: .; J: TRBJ1-3; V: TRBV30; DNA: TGTGCCTGGAGTCCTCAACCTGGAAACACCATATATTTT; CDR3: CAWSPQPGNTIYF
size: .; D: .; J: TRBJ1-2; V: TRBV19; DNA: TGTGCCAGTCGTGGCAGTCTCTATGGCTACACCTTC; CDR3: CASRGSLYGYTF
size: .; D: .; J: TRBJ2-7; V: TRBV28; DNA: TGTGCCAGCACTCTCCTCCGTAGGGGCTACCAGCAGTACTTC; CDR3: CASTLLRRGYQQYF
size: .; D: .; J: TRBJ2-5; V: TRBV5-1; DNA: TGCGCCAGCAGCTTGGGACAACCTCGGGAGACCCAGTACTTC; CDR3: CASSLGQPRETQYF
size: .; D: TRBD2; J: TRBJ2-7; V: TRBV5-4; DNA: TGTGCCAGCAGCCGGGGGGCCTACGAGCAGTACTTC; CDR3: CASSRGAYEQYF
size: .; D: .; J: TRBJ1-6; V: TRBV30; DNA: TGTGCCTGGAGTAAAGAGAATTCACCCCTCCACTTT; CDR3: CAWSKENSPLHF
size: .; D: .; J: TRBJ2-2; V: TRBV21-1; DNA: TGTGCCAGCAGCAAAGCGCGGGACAACACCGGGGAGCTGTTTTTT; CDR3: CASSKARDNTGELFF
size: .; D: .; J: TRBJ1-3; V: TRBV5-1; DNA: TGCGCCAGCAGCACCCCGGGCCTCGGGGAAAACACCATATATTTT; CDR3: CASSTPGLGENTIYF
size: .; D: .; J: TRBJ1-5; V: TRBV19; DNA: TGTGCCAGTAGTATAGGGCCCGGGGACGGTGGGCAGCCCCAGCATTTT; CDR3: CASSIGPGDGGQPQHF
size: .; D: TRBD1; J: TRBJ2-7; V: TRBV6-5; DNA: TGTGCCAGCAAAAACGGGGGACAGGGGTACTACGAGCAGTACTTC; CDR3: CASKNGGQGYYEQYF
size: .; D: .; J: TRBJ1-2; V: TRBV27; DNA: TGTGCCAGCAAAGCGGGAAGTGTTGGCTACACCTTC; CDR3: CASKAGSVGYTF
size: .; D: .; J: TRBJ2-7; V: TRBV6-1; DNA: TGTGCCAGCAGTAACACCTACGAGCAGTACTTC; CDR3: CASSNTYEQYF
size: .; D: .; J: TRBJ2-5; V: TRBV5-1; DNA: TGCGCCAGCAGCTTGGGCGGGGCCCAGTACTTC; CDR3: CASSLGGAQYF
size: .; D: TRBD1; J: TRBJ2-2; V: TRBV27; DNA: TGTGCCAGCAACGGACAGGCGAACACCGGGGAGCTGTTTTTT; CDR3: CASNGQANTGELFF
size: .; D: .; J: TRBJ2-2; V: TRBV7-2; DNA: TGTGCCGGGGGGTCGCGGGACCGAACGAGGGAGCTGTTTTTT; CDR3: CAGGSRDRTRELFF
size: .; D: TRBD2; J: TRBJ2-3; V: TRBV2; DNA: TGTGCCAGCAGACCCATTAGCGGGAGTTTTTCAGATACGCAGTATTTT; CDR3: CASRPISGSFSDTQYF
size: .; D: .; J: TRBJ2-1; V: TRBV6-1; DNA: TGTGCCAGCAGTGAAGCGGGGAAGGAGCAGTTCTTC; CDR3: CASSEAGKEQFF
size: few; D: .; J: TRBJ2-6; V: TRBV11-3; DNA: TGTGCCAGCAGCTCAGTGGGCTCTGGGGCCAACGTCCTGACTTTC; CDR3: CASSSVGSGANVLTF
size: .; D: .; J: TRBJ2-7; V: TRBV5-4; DNA: TGTGCCAGCAGCTCACCTGGCGGCCGGGATTACGAGCAGTACTTC; CDR3: CASSSPGGRDYEQYF
size: .; D: TRBD2; J: TRBJ2-7; V: TRBV5-1; DNA: TGCGCCAGCAGCCCAAGGGACTACACACCGCCCCACTACGAGCAGTACTTC; CDR3: CASSPRDYTPPHYEQYF
size: .; D: .; J: TRBJ2-2; V: TRBV11-2; DNA: TGTGCCAGCAGCTCTCTAAAACGACACAACACCGGGGAGCTGTTTTTT; CDR3: CASSSLKRHNTGELFF
size: few; D: .; J: TRBJ2-7; V: TRBV19; DNA: TGTGCCAGTAGTATGGTCCCCTACGAGCAGTACTTC; CDR3: CASSMVPYEQYF
size: .; D: TRBD1; J: TRBJ1-6; V: TRBV5-1; DNA: TGCGCCAGCAGCTCTGGACAGGATAATTCACCCCTCCACTTT; CDR3: CASSSGQDNSPLHF
size: once; D: .; J: TRBJ2-2; V: TRBV9; DNA: TGTGCCAGCAGCCCCGAAAATGAGGGATCGACCGGGGAGCTGTTTTTT; CDR3: CASSPENEGSTGELFF
size: .; D: TRBD2; J: TRBJ2-3; V: TRBV10-1; DNA: TGCGCCAGCAGTGAGGGCCGATCTAGCGGGATCACAGATACGCAGTATTTT; CDR3: CASSEGRSSGITDTQYF
size: .; D: TRBD2; J: TRBJ2-7; V: TRBV7-2; DNA: TGTGCCAGCAGCTATTATAGCGGGACGAGGGGGGAGCAGTACTTC; CDR3: CASSYYSGTRGEQYF
size: once; D: .; J: TRBJ1-1; V: TRBV29-1; DNA: TGCAGCGTTCTCCCGGCGGGCACTGAAGCTTTCTTT; CDR3: CSVLPAGTEAFF
size: .; D: .; J: TRBJ2-7; V: TRBV28; DNA: TGTGCCAGCACCAAACTGGGGGGAAGCTCCTACGAGCAGTACTTC; CDR3: CASTKLGGSSYEQYF
size: .; D: .; J: TRBJ2-7; V: TRBV10-3; DNA: TGTGCCACAGGGACTGGCGGGATGGCCTACGAGCAGTACTTC; CDR3: CATGTGGMAYEQYF
size: .; D: .; J: TRBJ1-2; V: TRBV7-9; DNA: TGTGCCAGCAGCTTAGGTGGAACGAGAGCTAACTATGGCTACACCTTC; CDR3: CASSLGGTRANYGYTF
size: .; D: TRBD1; J: TRBJ1-5; V: TRBV5-6; DNA: TGTGCCAGCAGCCGATCGCCGGGACAGTCATCCCAGCCCCAGCATTTT; CDR3: CASSRSPGQSSQPQHF
size: .; D: .; J: TRBJ2-5; V: TRBV7-9; DNA: TGTGCCGGGGACCAGACGCCAAAAGAGACCCAGTACTTC; CDR3: CAGDQTPKETQYF
size: .; D: .; J: TRBJ1-2; V: TRBV7-2; DNA: TGTGCCAGCAGCTTAAGACAGCAGAACTATGGCTACACCTTC; CDR3: CASSLRQQNYGYTF
size: .; D: TRBD1; J: TRBJ1-1; V: TRBV13; DNA: TGTGCCAGCAGCTCCTGGACAGGGGGCACTGAAGCTTTCTTT; CDR3: CASSSWTGGTEAFF
size: once; D: TRBD1; J: TRBJ2-1; V: TRBV2; DNA: TGTGCCAGCGGGGGACAGGGAAATGAGCAGTTCTTC; CDR3: CASGGQGNEQFF
size: .; D: TRBD2; J: TRBJ2-2; V: TRBV11-2; DNA: TGTGCCAGCAGCCCTCTAGCGGGAGTTTCCGGGGAGCTGTTTTTT; CDR3: CASSPLAGVSGELFF
size: .; D: TRBD2; J: TRBJ2-5; V: TRBV7-2; DNA: TGTGCCAGCAGCCGCCGACTAGCGGGAGAGACCCAGTACTTC; CDR3: CASSRRLAGETQYF
size: .; D: TRBD1; J: TRBJ2-1; V: TRBV15; DNA: TGTGCCACCAGCAACGGACAGGGGATTTGGAATGAGCAGTTCTTC; CDR3: CATSNGQGIWNEQFF
size: .; D: .; J: TRBJ2-5; V: TRBV5-6; DNA: TGTGCCAGCAGCCTCGGATGGGGGGAGACCCAGTACTTC; CDR3: CASSLGWGETQYF
size: .; D: TRBD1; J: TRBJ2-7; V: TRBV11-2; DNA: TGTGCCAGCAGCTACAGATCGGGACAGGTCTACGAGCAGTACTTC; CDR3: CASSYRSGQVYEQYF
size: .; D: TRBD1; J: TRBJ2-7; V: TRBV5-5; DNA: TGTGCCAGCAGCTTGGGACAGGGTGGAGGCGAGCAGTACTTC; CDR3: CASSLGQGGGEQYF
size: .; D: TRBD2; J: TRBJ2-5; V: TRBV18; DNA: TGTGCCAGCTCACCAAGGGCTAGCGGTTTTGGGGAGACCCAGTACTTC; CDR3: CASSPRASGFGETQYF
size: .; D: .; J: TRBJ2-3; V: TRBV30; DNA: TGTGCCTGGAGTACACCGGGATCGACGCAGTATTTT; CDR3: CAWSTPGSTQYF
size: .; D: .; J: TRBJ1-1; V: TRBV7-3; DNA: TGTGCCAGCAGCTTAAGGACTACAGGACCCAACACTGAAGCTTTCTTT; CDR3: CASSLRTTGPNTEAFF
size: .; D: .; J: TRBJ1-1; V: TRBV7-9; DNA: TGTGCCAGCAGCTTAGTTGGGGGCAGGGTCGATGCTTTCTTT; CDR3: CASSLVGGRVDAFF
size: .; D: TRBD2; J: TRBJ2-3; V: TRBV5-1; DNA: TGCGCCAGCGGGAGGGACGGGACAGATACGCAGTATTTT; CDR3: CASGRDGTDTQYF
size: .; D: TRBD1; J: TRBJ2-5; V: TRBV19; DNA: TGTGCCAGTAGTCCCGACAGGGGGCTAGAGACCCAGTACTTC; CDR3: CASSPDRGLETQYF
size: once; D: .; J: TRBJ1-4; V: TRBV5-1; DNA: TGCGCCAGCAGCGCGGACACTTCAACTAATGAAAAACTGTTTTTT; CDR3: CASSADTSTNEKLFF
size: .; D: .; J: TRBJ2-5; V: TRBV5-1; DNA: TGCGCCACCAACTCAGGGGTCGGGGAGACCCAGTACTTC; CDR3: CATNSGVGETQYF
size: .; D: .; J: TRBJ2-2; V: TRBV19; DNA: TGTGCCAGTAGTGACAGTGGCGGGGAGCTGTTTTTT; CDR3: CASSDSGGELFF
size: once; D: .; J: TRBJ2-7; V: TRBV7-2; DNA: TGTGCCAGCAGCTTAGCCTTCGGCGGGTACGAGCAGTACTTC; CDR3: CASSLAFGGYEQYF
size: .; D: .; J: TRBJ1-2; V: TRBV6-6; DNA: TGTGCCAGCAGTTCCCGACAGCTTGGTAAGGGCTACACCTTC; CDR3: CASSSRQLGKGYTF
size: .; D: .; J: TRBJ2-7; V: TRBV7-8; DNA: TGTGCCAGCAGCTTAGATTCGGGCTTAGGGTACTTC; CDR3: CASSLDSGLGYF
size: once; D: .; J: TRBJ2-1; V: TRBV19; DNA: TGTGCCAGTAGTATGAAAAGGGCCTCCCACAATGAGCAGTTCTTC; CDR3: CASSMKRASHNEQFF
size: .; D: .; J: TRBJ2-7; V: TRBV6-1; DNA: TGTGCCAGCAGTGAAAAGGTCGGCAAGACCTACGAGCAGTACTTC; CDR3: CASSEKVGKTYEQYF
size: .; D: TRBD1; J: TRBJ1-5; V: TRBV27; DNA: TGTGCCAGCAGTTTAGGGACAGGGGGGGATAGCAATCAGCCCCAGCATTTT; CDR3: CASSLGTGGDSNQPQHF